The present entry profiles one T cell receptor (beta chain) with its context. Germline-derived CDR1 and CDR2 are SQVTM and ANQGSEA. CDR3 length: 13 residues. The ends were cut back, 4 bases at V and 2 bases at J, with 11 bases in the middle. TCRdb keeps only in-frame clones here, not all; method: immunoSEQ multiplex PCR. Among approximately 81,000 clones, approximately 95% were seen once, and the ten largest hold 0.36%. This sample was included in a study of technical replicates of blood from several donors. The chain is built from TRBV29-1 and TRBJ1-1; D might be TRBD1 (5 bases). Sequencing was carried out using T cells isolated from PBMCs. The source is a human donor in good health. The CDR3, as DNA: TGCAGCGTTGGGAGTCGGACAAACACTGAAGCTTTCTTT. It translates to CSVGSRTNTEAFF.